This T cell receptor beta chain was obtained from a study of HIV-infected children after antiretroviral therapy interruption (dated by TCRdb to 2018 to 2020). For the wider study: Eight children, all with CD4+ count above 500 and viral load below 50 copies/ml, were included, of whom four were on planned treatment interruption and four were on continuous treatment. Median age was approximately 9.3 years in the interruption group and approximately 8 years in the continuous treatment group. Recorded exposure to EBV and CMV was present in most of the participating children. For the interruption arm, samples were taken at week 0, at week 12, at the end of interruption (week 24 or 48), and roughly 3 years after the study ended. In the continuous-treatment arm, samples from corresponding weeks 0, 48 and 150 were analyzed. Alongside measurements of thymic output, TCR repertoires of children on planned treatment interruption were compared with TCR repertoires of children on continuous antiretroviral treatment.

The protocol used for the library was 3' RACE. TCR libraries were built from RNA using a 3' RACE protocol with unique molecular identifiers to correct PCR amplification bias. As many as 12 amplicon libraries were pooled and then sequenced on an Illumina MiSeq using v2 2x250 paired-end chemistry. The authors' analysis ran thus. Reads were processed with Decombinator for assignment of V and J genes and CDR3, and barcode-based correction of errors and PCR bias was applied. Before Gini coefficients were calculated with the R ineq package, the repertoires were subsampled to the same depth. CDR3 similarity was assessed with GLIPH, Hamming distance and a shared triplet metric. TCRdb reprocessing: public reads trimmed at Q25 with fastp, clones called with MiXCR, in-frame beta chains kept. Records with the same CDR3 protein are collapsed into one entry carrying the most frequent genes and DNA. These V and J calls originate from TCRdb's pipeline instead of the authors' own analysis. The sample table lists about 89,000 distinct CDR3 sequences, about 7.2% of them with a count of one. The top ten constitute around 1.1% of the sample.

Per the publication, the treatment or condition label means: PENTA 11 planned treatment interruption arm or continuous ART arm. Participants were children from the United Kingdom aged 2 to 15 years who had received at least three-drug ART for at least 24 weeks. Cryopreserved PBMCs containing at least 5 million viable cells were required, and four candidate patients were excluded because of low viable PBMC yield. Using a FACSAria III cell sorter, naive CD4+ CD45RA+ CD45RO- T cells were FACS-sorted out of thawed PBMCs. After sorting, the cells were fixed and RNA was extracted first with the RNeasy FFPE kit and then with the RNeasy Micro kit. Paper-wide results and their limitations: The naive CD4+ Gini coefficient rose by the end of treatment interruption, suggesting clonal expansion, and returned to baseline by 3 years. In naive CD4+ repertoires of PTI patients, reduced CDR3 sharing between time points was observed after interruption began, whereas many sequences were found to be shared between end of interruption and 3 years later. The low number of patients is regarded as a limitation, and the data should be interpreted with caution. Minor non-naive CD45RA+ populations such as EMRA or stem memory cells might have been included among the sorted CD45RA+ naive cells.

This clonotype was recorded a few times. It has no known antigen specificity. No per-base quality is available; no much larger clone lies one base away. The input for sequencing was CD45RA+ CD4+ T cells from PBMCs, pooled from several time points, taken from a donor given antiretroviral therapy, either interrupted or continuous. This sample's cell subset or site label indicates: naive CD4+ CD45RA+ CD45RO- T cells. The origin of this receptor is a pool of human donors with HIV.

The CDR3 corresponds to CSVDKGRKDEQFF. The DNA sequence is as follows: TGCAGCGTTGATAAGGGGCGGAAGGATGAGCAGTTCTTC. The sequence links TRBV29-1 to TRBJ2-1; 5 matching bases give a weak D call of TRBD1. Per the germline V gene, SQVTM is the CDR1 and ANQGSEA is the CDR2. There are 13 amino acids in the CDR3, from cysteine to phenylalanine inclusive. Solely the CDR3 DNA is kept, with 39 bases framed from the first base. Relative to germline, V is 3 bases shorter and J is 8 bases shorter, with 14 bases between their ends.